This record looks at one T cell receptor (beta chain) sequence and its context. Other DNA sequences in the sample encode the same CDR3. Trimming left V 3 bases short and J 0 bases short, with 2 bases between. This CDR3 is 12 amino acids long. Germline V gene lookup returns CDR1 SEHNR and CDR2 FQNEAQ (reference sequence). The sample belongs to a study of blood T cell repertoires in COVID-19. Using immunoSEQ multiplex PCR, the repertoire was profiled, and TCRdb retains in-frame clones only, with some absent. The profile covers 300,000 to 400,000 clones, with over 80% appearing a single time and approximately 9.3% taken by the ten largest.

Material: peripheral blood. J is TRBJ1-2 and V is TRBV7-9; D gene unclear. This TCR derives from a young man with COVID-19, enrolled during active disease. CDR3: CASSFSNYGYTF. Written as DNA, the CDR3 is TGTGCCAGCAGCTTCTCTAACTATGGCTACACCTTC.